These 12 T cell receptor beta chains originate from one sample sequenced in a study. TCRdb re-derived calls from the 5' RACE reads in MiXCR, one entry per CDR3 protein. The table includes nearly 55,000 distinct CDR3 sequences, roughly a quarter detected once. The sample taken for sequencing was tumor-infiltrating naive CD4+ T cells sorted from the breast tumor. As to subset: naive CD4+ T cells, CD4+CD45RA+CD25-. The source of these receptors is a female donor with breast cancer.

The chain uses TRBV7-2 and TRBJ2-7; the D gene is possibly TRBD1 (6 bases). This CDR3 is built from 15 residues. The germline gives CDR1 SGHTA, CDR2 FQGNSA. V lost 5 bases and J 3 bases, leaving 17 bases between the germline ends. CDR3 in amino acids: CASSLGGDTFYEQYF. DNA of the CDR3: TGTGCCAGCAGCCTCGGTGGGGACACCTTCTACGAGCAGTACTTC.

This clonotype has at least ten counts. The chain employs TRBV6-1 and TRBJ1-2; 9 bases line up with TRBD1. This CDR3 is 15 amino acids long. Per germline, CDR1 MNHNS and CDR2 SASEGT. V lost 4 bases to trimming and J lost 6 bases; unmatched junction nucleotides: 9. The CDR3 here is CASSAPGTGMDGYTF. CDR3 nucleotides: TGTGCCAGCAGTGCTCCCGGGACAGGGATGGATGGCTACACCTTC.

Points on this clonotype: The junction differs from germline at one of its ends, possibly a read error. The genes are TRBV7-7 and TRBJ2-2; 12 bases match TRBD2. Germline loops: CDR1 SSHAT, CDR2 FNYEAQ (reference sequence). The CDR3 extends over 18 amino acids. The CDR3 bases are TGTGCTAGCAGCCCTCGGTCTAGCGGGAGGGCGAACACCGGGGAGCTGTTTTTT. This translates into CASSPRSSGRANTGELFF.

The J gene is TRBJ2-3, the V gene TRBV7-3, with 9 bases aligning to TRBD2. This CDR3 has 17 amino acids. Germline V CDR1 and CDR2: SGHTA, FQGTGA. Trimming removed 2 bases from V and 2 bases from J; junction bases left unmatched: 8. CDR3 in DNA: TGTGCCAGCAGCTTAGACGGAGCGGGAGGACCCACAGATACGCAGTATTTT. Its protein is CASSLDGAGGPTDTQYF.

There are a few counts of this clonotype. The J gene is TRBJ2-6, the V gene TRBV29-1, with 9 bases fitting TRBD1. V trimming: 6 bases; J trimming: 3 bases; junction bases outside the gene matches: 6. Germline CDR1 SQVTM, CDR2 ANQGSEA. CDR3 size: 15 residues. This chain's CDR3 is CSVSTGGSGANVLTF. In DNA, the CDR3 is TGCAGCGTCTCGACAGGGGGGAGTGGGGCCAACGTCCTGACTTTC.

This rearrangement joins TRBV5-1 to TRBJ2-5; 8 nucleotides match TRBD1. Unmatched junction bases numbered 9, after V lost 3 bases and J lost 5 bases. Germline V CDR1 and CDR2: SGHRS, YFSETQ. The CDR3 contains 15 residues. Written as DNA, the CDR3 is TGCGCCAGCAGCTCCATGACAGGGGTGGGGGAGACCCAGTACTTC. Translated: CASSSMTGVGETQYF.

In its sample, this clonotype was seen many times. The genes are TRBV6-5 and TRBJ1-1; weak D call: TRBD1 (6 bases). The CDR3 covers 15 residues. Trimming removed 2 bases from V and 0 bases from J, with 10 bases in between. Germline CDR1 is MNHEY and CDR2 is SVGAGI. The CDR3 DNA reads as TGTGCCAGCAGTTACCGGGACAATATGAACACTGAAGCTTTCTTT. It encodes CASSYRDNMNTEAFF.

This clonotype was seen a handful of times. The chain has TRBV5-1 and TRBJ2-5, with TRBD2 matching over 8 bases. Losses at the gene ends were 0 bases for V and 6 bases for J; bases not matched to a gene: 7. Germline CDR1 reads SGHRS; CDR2 reads YFSETQ. This CDR3 is 15 amino acids long. As DNA, the CDR3 is TGCGCCAGCAGCTTGGACGGCGGGAGGAGGAAGACCCAGTACTTC. Translated: CASSLDGGRRKTQYF. The whole variable domain, remainder taken from reference TRBV5-1 and TRBJ2-5, is KAGVTQTPRYLIKTRGQQVTLSCSPISGHRSVSWYQQTPGQGLQFLFEYFSETQRNKGNFPGRFSGRQFSNSRSEMNVSTLELGDSALYLCASSLDGGRRKTQYFGPGTRLLVL.

The rearrangement links TRBV5-6 to TRBJ2-6; D not certain. The V end lost 4 bases, the J end lost 0 bases, and 11 bases lay between the germline ends. CDR1 and CDR2 (germline): SGHDT, YYEEEE. The CDR3 has 16 residues. The CDR3 protein is CASSRLEGSGANVLTF. The CDR3 DNA follows: TGTGCCAGCAGCCGCCTTGAAGGCTCTGGGGCCAACGTCCTGACTTTC.

Regarding this clonotype: The conserved closing phenylalanine or tryptophan is absent in this CDR3, likely reflecting a read error. This chain joins TRBV4-2 and TRBJ1-1; perhaps TRBD1 as D (6 bases). V was pared by 6 bases and J by 1 base, with 12 bases between. Germline V gene sequence: CDR1 LGHNA, CDR2 YNFKEQ. The CDR3 runs to 14 residues. The CDR3 DNA sequence: TGTGCCAGCAGACCCGGACAGACGAACACTGAAGCTTTCCTT. As protein: CASRPGQTNTEAFL.

The chain couples TRBV9 to TRBJ1-1; D may be TRBD1 (5 bases). The length of the CDR3 is 14 residues. Germline V gene sequence: CDR1 SGDLS, CDR2 YYNGEE. The ends were cut back, 0 bases at V and 9 bases at J, with 15 bases in the middle. The CDR3 spells CASSVDRGGVKAFF. For the CDR3, the DNA is TGTGCCAGCAGCGTAGATAGGGGTGGGGTTAAAGCTTTCTTT.

The CDR3 sequence is CASTLSGRAGDTQYF. In nucleotides, the CDR3 is TGTGCCAGCACCCTTAGCGGGAGGGCCGGGGATACGCAGTATTTT. The chain carries TRBV6-5 and TRBJ2-3; 11 bases align to TRBD2. This CDR3 is built from 15 residues. CDR1 MNHEY and CDR2 SVGAGI come from the germline V gene. Unmatched junction bases numbered 9, after V lost 7 bases and J lost 6 bases.